The 21 T cell receptor beta chains reported below all come from one sample, sequenced in a study of CD8 T cells in Susac syndrome (dated by TCRdb to between 2018 and 2020). Library generation was performed with the immunoSEQ multiplex PCR assay. RNA was extracted using the RNeasy kit, and 0.5 to 1 microgram was reverse transcribed with random hexamers. In TCRdb, the public reads were trimmed at Q25 with fastp and aligned with MiXCR, with productive beta chains retained. Rows are combined by CDR3 protein, so each entry shows the most common genes and DNA. The sample table contains approximately 110,000 distinct CDR3 sequences; only one count was recorded for 90% to 95% of them. Jointly, the top ten make up roughly 0.33% of the sample. Specimen: CD8+ T cells from PBMCs. These receptors came from a human donor with multiple sclerosis.

The J gene is TRBJ1-1, the V gene TRBV4-1; 7 bases are shared with TRBD1. The CDR3 extends over 15 amino acids. The V and J ends lost 0 bases and 4 bases, in that order; junction bases with no gene match: 5. The germline V gene encodes CDR1 MGHRA and CDR2 YSYEKL. The DNA for the CDR3 is TGCGCCAGCAGCCAAGAACAGGGGAGAGTCACTGAAGCTTTCTTT. Protein: CASSQEQGRVTEAFF.

The chain recombines TRBV19 with TRBJ2-7; TRBD2 matches at 14 bases. This CDR3 contains 15 residues. Germline CDR1 LNHDA, CDR2 SQIVND (reference sequence). J gave up 2 bases and V 5 bases, and 2 bases lay outside the gene matches. CDR3 residues: CASSATSGGAYEQYF. Written as DNA, the CDR3 is TGTGCCAGTAGTGCGACTAGCGGGGGGGCCTACGAGCAGTACTTC.

The rearrangement uses TRBV5-1 and TRBJ1-2; 7 bases fit TRBD1. J was trimmed by 4 bases and V by 4 bases; bases with no gene match: 10. CDR1 and CDR2 from the germline V gene are SGHRS and YFSETQ. The CDR3 consists of 15 residues. The CDR3 coding sequence is TGCGCCAGCAGCCCGTACGACAGGGAGCTCTATGGCTACACCTTC. Its protein is CASSPYDRELYGYTF.

The CDR3 DNA sequence: TGTGCCAGCAGCCCCAATATCGGGGACCAAGAGACCCAGTACTTC. Translated: CASSPNIGDQETQYF. The chain has TRBV28 and TRBJ2-5, with a weak D call TRBD2 (5 bases). Trimming pared 6 bases from V and 0 bases from J, leaving 14 bases between. In germline, CDR1 is MDHEN, CDR2 SYDVKM. The CDR3 runs to 15 residues.

This chain connects TRBV6-5 to TRBJ2-3, with D unresolved. V shed 2 bases and J shed 0 bases, with 9 bases lying between them. The CDR3 extends over 15 amino acids. Germline V gives CDR1 MNHEY, CDR2 SVGAGI. The CDR3 DNA sequence: TGTGCCAGCAGTTACAATGGTTTTAGCACAGATACGCAGTATTTT. Encoded protein: CASSYNGFSTDTQYF.

This sequence joins TRBV7-6 and TRBJ2-3, with 10 bases fitting TRBD2. Unmatched junction bases numbered 3, after V lost 4 bases and J lost 2 bases. This CDR3 is 15 amino acids long. Germline lookup yields CDR1 SGHVS and CDR2 FNYEAQ. CDR3 sequence reads: CASSYGTSATDTQYF. CDR3 DNA: TGTGCCAGCAGCTACGGGACTAGCGCCACAGATACGCAGTATTTT.

Details on this clonotype: At one boundary the junction diverges from the germline segment, which might be a read error. The chain joins TRBV6-5 to TRBJ2-5; 13 bases fit TRBD2. The CDR3 contains 14 residues. Per germline, CDR1 MNHEY and CDR2 SVGAGI. The CDR3 DNA sequence: TGTGCCAGCAGTCCCGGGACTAGCGGGATTCCACCGCACTTC. Its protein is CASSPGTSGIPPHF.

This chain uses TRBV12-5 with TRBJ2-1, with D uncertain. Germline values: CDR1 LGHNT, CDR2 FRNRAP. The germline V and J ends were trimmed by 2 bases and 5 bases, with 1 base remaining between them. This CDR3 spans 11 amino acids. The chain's CDR3 is CASGLNNEQFF. For the CDR3, the DNA is TGTGCTAGTGGTTTGAACAATGAGCAGTTCTTC.

This chain joins TRBV2 and TRBJ2-5, with D perhaps TRBD1 (7 bases). The V and J ends lost 3 bases and 4 bases respectively, with 15 bases between them. CDR1 is SNHLY, CDR2 FYNNEI, per germline. The CDR3 loop spans 15 amino acids. In nucleotides, the CDR3 is TGTGCCAGCAGTGAGGAGGAGGGGGCGGGAGAGACCCAGTACTTC. Translating it yields CASSEEEGAGETQYF. The whole variable domain, filled in from reference TRBV2 and TRBJ2-5, reads EPEVTQTPSHQVTQMGQEVILRCVPISNHLYFYWYRQILGQKVEFLVSFYNNEISEKSEIFDDQFSVERPDGSNFTLKIRSTKLEDSAMYFCASSEEEGAGETQYFGPGTRLLVL.

The chain links TRBV20-1 to TRBJ1-3; D is undetermined. This CDR3 is 12 amino acids long. Per the germline V gene, CDR1 is DFQATT and CDR2 is SNEGSKA (reference sequence). V was cut by 2 bases and J by 2 bases, with 4 bases left in between. CDR3 loop: CSARPTGNTIYF. In DNA, the CDR3 is TGCAGTGCTAGACCAACTGGAAACACCATATATTTT.

The rearrangement joins TRBV27 to TRBJ2-6; a possible D gene is TRBD1 (6 bases). Germline CDR1 MNHEY, CDR2 SMNVEV (reference sequence). The CDR3 has 18 amino acids. The V gene lost 3 bases and the J gene lost 0 bases, with 15 bases spanning the gap. CDR3 loop: CASSFSPGVPSGANVLTF. In nucleotides, the CDR3 is TGTGCCAGCAGTTTTAGCCCAGGGGTACCCTCTGGGGCCAACGTCCTGACTTTC.

The V gene is TRBV5-6, the J gene TRBJ2-7; D is possibly TRBD2 (5 bases). Germline-derived CDR1 and CDR2 are SGHDT and YYEEEE. The CDR3 runs 15 residues. V lost 7 bases and J 2 bases, leaving 19 bases between the germline ends. The chain's CDR3 is CASSQVKRTTYEQYV. The CDR3 DNA follows: TGTGCCAGCTCCCAGGTGAAGCGGACCACCTACGAGCAGTACGTC.

The CDR3 sequence is CASSLSRGGGQPQHF. The CDR3 DNA sequence: TGTGCCAGCAGCCTCAGTCGAGGGGGCGGCCAGCCCCAGCATTTT. V gene TRBV28 combines with J gene TRBJ1-5, with 7 bases identical to TRBD1. This CDR3 spans 15 amino acids. Germline lookup yields CDR1 MDHEN and CDR2 SYDVKM. The V segment lost 6 bases and the J segment 7 bases; nucleotides outside the gene matches: 12.

This sequence joins TRBV18 and TRBJ1-2; D remains ambiguous. Per germline, CDR1 KGHSH and CDR2 LQKENI. The CDR3 extends over 15 amino acids. Trimming shortened V by 2 bases and J by 1 base, and 11 bases separated the two germline ends. This chain's CDR3 is CASSPWKDHNYGYTF. In nucleotides, the CDR3 is TGTGCCAGCTCACCATGGAAGGACCATAACTATGGCTACACCTTC.

The J gene is TRBJ2-7, the V gene TRBV10-3; TRBD2 matches 7 bases. The CDR3 contains 18 residues. CDR1 and CDR2 from the germline V gene are ENHRY and SYGVKD. V trimming: 0 bases; J trimming: 4 bases; junction bases outside the gene matches: 15. CDR3 sequence reads: CAISESVYGGGPDYEQYV. In DNA form, the CDR3 reads TGTGCCATCAGTGAGTCTGTGTATGGGGGAGGGCCGGATTACGAGCAGTACGTC.

This chain joins TRBV11-2 and TRBJ2-3, with TRBD1 matching over 8 bases. The germline gives CDR1 SGHAT, CDR2 FQNNGV. This CDR3 is 16 amino acids long. After removal of 1 base from V and 4 bases from J, the junction contained 7 bases not matched to a gene. The CDR3 nucleotides read TGTGCCAGCAGCTTAGGGACCAGGGGGCCGGCAGATACGCAGTATTTT. This encodes CASSLGTRGPADTQYF.

The chain has TRBV29-1 and TRBJ2-3; D is ambiguous. Per germline, CDR1 SQVTM and CDR2 ANQGSEA. Deletions cut 7 bases from V and 2 bases from J, with 10 bases between. The CDR3 is 12 amino acids. CDR3 region: CSGGRSTDTQYF. The CDR3 coding sequence is TGCAGCGGTGGACGGTCCACAGATACGCAGTATTTT.

This rearrangement joins TRBV13 to TRBJ1-4; D not resolved. The CDR3 has 17 amino acids. Germline CDR1 PRHDT, CDR2 FYEKMQ (reference sequence). V dropped 6 bases and J dropped 0 bases, with 17 bases sitting between them. The DNA of the CDR3 is TGTGCCAGCAGGTCAACGGCAAGCTACGCAACTAATGAAAAACTGTTTTTT. Translation gives CASRSTASYATNEKLFF.

DNA for the CDR3: TGTGCCAGCGGGTTCTTCGAGCAGTTCTTC. Protein: CASGFFEQFF. The chain has TRBV12-3 or TRBV12-4 and TRBJ2-1; D gene unclear. This CDR3 is 10 amino acids long. V lost 8 bases, J lost 10 bases, and 9 bases lay in between.

The V gene is TRBV20-1, the J gene TRBJ1-5; 8 nucleotides align to TRBD1. CDR3 size: 15 residues. CDR1 is DFQATT, CDR2 SNEGSKA, per germline (reference sequence). Trimming removed 3 bases from V and 1 base from J; junction bases left unmatched: 5. The CDR3 is CSASGQGESNQPQHF. CDR3 in DNA: TGCAGTGCTAGTGGACAGGGAGAAAGCAATCAGCCCCAGCATTTT.

The V gene is TRBV28, the J gene TRBJ2-1, with D unclear. CDR1 is MDHEN, CDR2 SYDVKM, per germline. V lost 3 bases and J lost 3, with 9 bases in between. CDR3 length: 14 residues. DNA of the CDR3: TGTGCCAGCAGTTTGGAGACCTTCTACAATGAGCAGTTCTTC. Its protein product is CASSLETFYNEQFF.